Listed here are 10 T cell receptor beta chains from one sample, sequenced in a study of molecular identifiers for immune sequencing clone quantification. TCRdb analysed the PCR reads with MiXCR anew, one entry per CDR3 protein. The sample has 460,000 or so distinct CDR3 sequences; 20% to 25% are singletons. Sequenced: naive CD8+ T cells from blood, with Jurkat cell RNA spiked in. The subset was: FACS-sorted CD8+CD4-CCR7+CD45RA+ naive T cells. The receptors come from a human donor in good health. Some libraries in this study had Jurkat cell RNA spiked in.

As for this clonotype: A read error may produce the germline difference seen at one junction end. The V gene is TRBV19, the J gene TRBJ1-5; D gene unclear. This CDR3 has 15 amino acids. Per the germline V gene, CDR1 is LNHDA and CDR2 is SQIVND (reference sequence). CDR3 protein: CASSSGERSNQPHHF. CDR3 DNA: TGTGCCAGTAGTAGTGGCGAGCGGAGCAATCAGCCCCACCATTTT.

This clonotype occurred many times. V gene TRBV7-2 combines with J gene TRBJ2-7, with D maybe TRBD2 (6 bases). CDR3 length: 14 amino acids. Germline CDR1 and CDR2: SGHTA and FQGNSA. V lost 3 bases, J lost 6 bases, and 15 bases lay in between. The CDR3 nucleotides are TGTGCCAGCAGCTTCGGCTACCCGGAGGGCGAGCAGTACTTC. This encodes CASSFGYPEGEQYF.

A note on this clonotype: Since a much larger clone is just one base distant, this may be a read error. The V gene is TRBV6-5, the J gene TRBJ2-5; 7 bases fit TRBD2. The germline CDR1 and CDR2 sequences are MNHEY and SVGAGI. J was trimmed by 3 bases and V by 6 bases; bases with no gene match: 10. This CDR3 has 15 amino acids. The CDR3, as DNA: TGTGCCAGCAGCTTCCCTTCCCGGGGGGAAGAGACCCAGTACTTC. It specifies CASSFPSRGEETQYF.

This clonotype was seen repeatedly, ten times or more. The V gene is TRBV5-4, the J gene TRBJ2-7, with D maybe TRBD1 (6 bases). V was cut by 5 bases and J by 4 bases, with 16 bases left in between. Per the germline V gene, CDR1 is SGHNT and CDR2 is YYREEE (reference sequence). The CDR3 is made up of 14 amino acids. CDR3 DNA: TGTGCCAGCAGACTCGGTGGGCAGGGGTACGAGCAGTACTTC. Translated, it gives CASRLGGQGYEQYF. The full variable domain, rest sourced from reference TRBV5-4 and TRBJ2-7, is ETGVTQSPTHLIKTRGQQVTLRCSSQSGHNTVSWYQQALGQGPQFIFQYYREEENGRGNFPPRFSGLQFPNYSSELNVNALELDDSALYLCASRLGGQGYEQYFGPGTRLTVT.

This clonotype was found many times. The chain employs TRBV5-1 and TRBJ1-1; tentative D call: TRBD1 (6 bases). Germline CDR1 is SGHRS and CDR2 is YFSETQ. V was shortened by 0 bases and J by 6 bases, with 9 bases between the two germline ends. The CDR3 runs 13 residues. CDR3 sequence: CASSLVQGSEAFF. The CDR3 DNA is TGCGCCAGCAGCTTGGTTCAGGGGTCTGAAGCTTTCTTT.

As for this clonotype: This sequence may be a read error, since a much larger clone differs from it by one base. No conserved phenylalanine or tryptophan ends this CDR3, so it is likely a read error. The rearrangement joins TRBV12-3 or TRBV12-4 to TRBJ1-1; tentatively, D is TRBD1 (5 bases). The CDR3 covers 13 residues. Trimming pared 10 bases from V and 3 bases from J, leaving 15 bases between. CDR3 sequence (DNA): TGTGCCATCACGGGGGATTATCACACTGAAGCTTTCCTT. Amino acids: CAITGDYHTEAFL.

J is TRBJ2-7 and V is TRBV24-1, with D possibly matching TRBD2 (6 bases). CDR3 length: 17 amino acids. The germline V and J ends were trimmed by 0 bases and 3 bases, with 17 bases remaining between them. In germline, CDR1 is KGHDR, CDR2 SFDVKD. The CDR3 sequence is CATSDLQVPSDYYEQYF. The CDR3 nucleotides read TGTGCCACCAGTGATTTGCAAGTCCCTAGCGACTACTACGAGCAGTACTTC.

A word on this clonotype: At one of its ends the junction is not consistent with the germline gene, which may arise from a read error. The chain recombines TRBV28 with TRBJ1-2; 7 nucleotides match TRBD1. The V gene's germline CDR1 is MDHEN and CDR2 SYDVKM. This CDR3 contains 15 residues. The CDR3 bases are TGTGCCAGCAGTCTTGGACAGGACCTCCTCTATGGCTACGCCTTC. Its translation is CASSLGQDLLYGYAF.

The chain is built from TRBV11-2 and TRBJ1-4, with TRBD1 as a possible D gene (5 bases). The V and J ends lost 0 bases and 8 bases respectively, with 16 bases between them. This CDR3 spans 16 amino acids. Germline CDR1 and CDR2: SGHAT and FQNNGV. Here the CDR3 DNA reads TGTGCCAGCAGCTTAGATGGTTCAGGGTTCTTCGAAAAACTGTTTTTT. Encoded protein: CASSLDGSGFFEKLFF.

On this clonotype: Given a much more abundant clone one base away, this may be a read error. The gene calls are TRBV15 and TRBJ1-5; D is undetermined. This CDR3 contains 15 residues. Germline CDR1 is LNHNV and CDR2 is YYDKDF (reference sequence). The CDR3 bases are TGTGCCGCCAGCAGAGATTTAGGCCGCAATCAGCCCCAGCATTTT. It codes for CAASRDLGRNQPQHF.